Below, one T cell receptor beta chain is given with its context. The antigen is not known. The data were taken from a study of CD8 T cells in ankylosing spondylitis. Study observations and caveats: There were earlier reports of some motif variants in reactive arthritis synovial fluid and blood. A motif of fewer than ten highly homologous TCR beta variants was seen as apparently characteristic of ankylosing spondylitis blood. Disease-linked clones bore a CD8+ phenotype and were relatively rare in peripheral blood. Within matched ankylosing spondylitis synovial fluid, disease-linked clones were reportedly significantly enriched.

TCRdb analysed the 5' RACE reads with MiXCR anew, one entry per CDR3 protein. The table shows around 30,000 distinct CDR3 sequences, with around 5% occurring only once. CDR1 SGDLS and CDR2 YYNGEE come from the germline V gene. This CDR3 has 17 amino acids. Trimming pared 0 bases from V and 8 bases from J, leaving 20 bases between. This sequence was found in a female donor with ankylosing spondylitis or in good health (not recorded which). The V and J genes are TRBV9 and TRBJ1-4; D is perhaps TRBD1 (6 bases). Input material: blood, either unsorted or a sorted T cell fraction (not recorded which). Here the CDR3 DNA reads TGTGCCAGCAGCGTAGGGGCGGGACACCTGGTCGACGAAAAACTGTTTTTT. Translation: CASSVGAGHLVDEKLFF. Drawing the rest from reference TRBV9 and TRBJ1-4, the complete variable domain is DSGVTQTPKHLITATGQRVTLRCSPRSGDLSVYWYQQSLDQGLQFLIQYYNGEERAKGNILERFSAQQFPDLHSELNLSSLELGDSALYFCASSVGAGHLVDEKLFFGSGTQLSVL.